The 25 T cell receptor beta chains listed next were all sequenced from one sample in a study of identical twins. TCRdb independently ran MiXCR on the 5' RACE reads; one entry per CDR3 protein. The sample gives 450,000 to 650,000 distinct CDR3 sequences, roughly 9.9% of which show up once; more than 2.5% is in the top ten. This sample also belongs to another study, concerning yellow fever vaccine responses in identical twins.

The sequencing sample was made of PBMCs. The source of these receptors is a woman under 30 in good health.

V is TRBV27 and J is TRBJ1-2; D not certain. Trimming stripped 7 bases from V and 4 bases from J, with 10 bases between. Germline lookup yields CDR1 MNHEY and CDR2 SMNVEV (reference sequence). This CDR3 comprises 12 residues. The CDR3 loop reads CASKSGSYGYTF. DNA of the CDR3: TGTGCCAGCAAGAGCGGATCCTATGGCTACACCTTC.

This clonotype appeared a few times. This chain connects TRBV5-1 to TRBJ1-6, with D unresolved. The ends were cut back, 0 bases at V and 7 bases at J, with 5 bases in the middle. CDR1 and CDR2 from the germline V gene are SGHRS and YFSETQ. The CDR3 sequence is 13 residues long. The CDR3 DNA sequence: TGCGCCAGCAGCTTGGATACGAATTCACCCCTCCACTTT. Translated, it gives CASSLDTNSPLHF.

The rearrangement uses TRBV11-2 and TRBJ2-2; TRBD1 is a possible D gene (5 bases). Germline V lookup: CDR1 SGHAT, CDR2 FQNNGV. V was pared by 3 bases and J by 5 bases, with 10 bases between. The CDR3 is 14 residues long. Here the CDR3 reads CASSFQGGTGELFF. CDR3 DNA: TGTGCCAGCAGCTTTCAGGGTGGGACCGGGGAGCTGTTTTTT.

The CDR3 sequence is CASSQVLSGNTEAFF. The CDR3 nucleotides read TGTGCCAGCAGCCAAGTCCTATCAGGCAACACTGAAGCTTTCTTT. The gene calls are TRBV3-1 and TRBJ1-1, with D unresolved. Trimming left V 1 base short and J 2 bases short, with 11 bases between. The CDR3 covers 15 residues. The germline V gene has CDR1 LGHDT and CDR2 YNNKEL (reference sequence).

DNA of the CDR3: TGTGCCAGCAGCCCATCAACAGGGGTCTACGAGCAGTACTTC. Its protein product is CASSPSTGVYEQYF. The genes are TRBV3-1 and TRBJ2-7; 7 bases map to TRBD1. Per germline, CDR1 LGHDT and CDR2 YNNKEL (reference sequence). This CDR3 has 14 residues. V dropped 4 bases and J dropped 3; count of bases not matched to a gene: 6.

This clonotype has just a few counts. The V gene is TRBV6-6, the J gene TRBJ2-7; TRBD1 might be the D (5 bases). With 0 bases removed from V and 6 bases from J, the gap between germline ends came to 9 bases. Germline-derived CDR1 and CDR2 are MNHNY and SVGAGI (reference sequence). The CDR3 extends over 13 amino acids. The CDR3 sequence is CASSYSQGSEQYF. The CDR3, as DNA: TGTGCCAGCAGTTACTCCCAGGGTTCCGAGCAGTACTTC.

This chain uses TRBV10-3 with TRBJ2-7; TRBD1 is a possible D gene (6 bases). V was pared by 4 bases and J by 6 bases, with 13 bases between. Germline-derived CDR1 and CDR2 are ENHRY and SYGVKD. The CDR3 sequence is 13 residues long. CDR3 in amino acids: CAISVPGAVEQYF. For the CDR3, the DNA is TGTGCCATCAGTGTTCCAGGGGCTGTCGAGCAGTACTTC.

This clonotype appeared once. This chain joins TRBV18 and TRBJ1-1; D not certain. This CDR3 contains 14 residues. The germline V and J ends were trimmed by 4 bases and 0 bases, with 9 bases remaining between them. The germline CDR1 and CDR2 sequences are KGHSH and LQKENI. DNA for the CDR3: TGTGCCAGCTCACGACTCTCCCTGAACACTGAAGCTTTCTTT. Translated: CASSRLSLNTEAFF.

The V gene is TRBV20-1, the J gene TRBJ2-1; 13 bases line up with TRBD2. Germline V gives CDR1 DFQATT, CDR2 SNEGSKA (reference sequence). The CDR3 length is 14 residues. V shed 5 bases, J shed 7 bases, and the junction held 5 bases outside the gene matches. The CDR3 nucleotides are TGCAGTGCTCCCGGGACTAGCGGGACTAATGAGCAGTTCTTC. It specifies CSAPGTSGTNEQFF.

This clonotype was picked up many times. The chain joins TRBV7-2 to TRBJ2-2, with D perhaps given as TRBD1 or TRBD2 (5 bases each). This CDR3 is built from 16 residues. Germline V gene lookup returns CDR1 SGHTA and CDR2 FQGNSA. Trimming removed 3 bases at V and 3 bases at J, with 14 bases between. The CDR3 sequence is CASSFQPGADTGELFF. The DNA of the CDR3 is TGTGCCAGCAGCTTTCAACCCGGGGCGGACACCGGGGAGCTGTTTTTT.

This clonotype has only a few counts. The rearrangement joins TRBV7-3 to TRBJ2-1, with 11 bases identical to TRBD2. V lost 2 bases and J lost 10; bases outside the gene matches: 4. There are 14 residues in the CDR3. CDR1 and CDR2 (germline): SGHTA, FQGTGA. In DNA, the CDR3 is TGTGCCAGCAGCTTAGATACTAGCGGGGGCGAGCAGTTCTTC. Encoded protein: CASSLDTSGGEQFF.

This clonotype was counted many times. The chain uses TRBV10-3 and TRBJ2-1; D gene ambiguous. Germline CDR1 and CDR2: ENHRY and SYGVKD. CDR3 length equals 13 residues. Trimming removed 10 bases at V and 7 bases at J, with 17 bases between. The DNA of the CDR3 is TGTGCCACCGTCTTTGACCCGGTTAATGAGCAGTTCTTC. This codes for CATVFDPVNEQFF.

This clonotype was observed a handful of times. The CDR3 protein is CSVIGDILDIQYF. The CDR3 DNA sequence: TGCAGCGTCATAGGCGATATATTGGACATTCAGTACTTC. V is TRBV29-1 and J is TRBJ2-4; D is unclear. Germline lookup yields CDR1 SQVTM and CDR2 ANQGSEA. V was clipped by 6 bases and J by 8 bases, with 17 bases between them. There are 13 residues in the CDR3.

The chain recombines TRBV7-8 with TRBJ2-5; 8 nucleotides align to TRBD2. The CDR3 is 14 residues long. Germline V gene sequence: CDR1 SGHVS, CDR2 FQNEAQ. The J segment lost 5 bases and the V segment lost 7 bases, leaving 9 bases of the junction unmatched. The CDR3 nucleotides are TGTGCCAGCACCACCTCGGGGGGGCTCGAGACCCAGTACTTC. This codes for CASTTSGGLETQYF.

The J gene is TRBJ2-7, the V gene TRBV27; TRBD1 matches 7 bases. Germline V gene lookup returns CDR1 MNHEY and CDR2 SMNVEV (reference sequence). V lost 0 bases to trimming and J lost 5 bases; unmatched junction nucleotides: 19. The CDR3 runs 19 residues. This CDR3 reads CASSLSWRQTGTVMHEQYF. CDR3 nucleotide sequence: TGTGCCAGCAGTTTATCGTGGCGTCAGACCGGGACAGTTATGCACGAGCAGTACTTC.

The genes are TRBV9 and TRBJ2-3; 14 bases are shared with TRBD2. This CDR3 has 22 amino acids. The trim removed 0 bases at V and 2 bases at J, leaving 17 bases unmatched. Germline-derived CDR1 and CDR2 are SGDLS and YYNGEE. CDR3 nucleotides: TGTGCCAGCAGCGTAGCCCTCTCGGGACTAGCGGGGGCGCCACGTTTCACAGATACGCAGTATTTT. Its protein product is CASSVALSGLAGAPRFTDTQYF.

This clonotype was picked up a small number of times. This chain joins TRBV3-1 and TRBJ2-2; tentative D call: TRBD2 (6 bases). Germline loops: CDR1 LGHDT, CDR2 YNNKEL (reference sequence). V was trimmed by 1 base and J by 6 bases, leaving 12 bases between them. This CDR3 spans 15 amino acids. The CDR3 is CASSQVSGVPGELFF. CDR3 DNA sequence: TGTGCCAGCAGCCAAGTATCGGGAGTGCCCGGGGAGCTGTTTTTT.

This clonotype was recorded a few times. This chain links TRBV3-1 with TRBJ2-7, with a weak D call TRBD1 (6 bases). Between the trimmed V and J ends, which lost 1 base and 3 bases, there was a span of 10 bases. From germline, CDR1 is LGHDT and CDR2 YNNKEL (reference sequence). The CDR3 has 14 amino acids. CDR3 loop: CASSQVGAYYEQYF. CDR3 in DNA: TGTGCCAGCAGCCAAGTGGGGGCATACTACGAGCAGTACTTC.

The chain recombines TRBV20-1 with TRBJ1-6; D unclear. This CDR3 is built from 15 residues. CDR1 is DFQATT, CDR2 SNEGSKA, per germline (reference sequence). V lost 0 bases and J lost 8, with 14 bases in between. The CDR3 nucleotides read TGCAGTGCTAGAGAGGACCATTTAGTAGATTCACCCCTCCACTTT. Translation: CSAREDHLVDSPLHF.

The sample holds many counts of this clonotype. This rearrangement joins TRBV12-3 or TRBV12-4 to TRBJ2-1, with a weak D call TRBD1 (6 bases). The ends were cut back, 6 bases at V and 1 base at J, with 16 bases in the middle. CDR3 size: 16 residues. Written as DNA, the CDR3 is TGTGCCAGCAGCATCCCCGACAGGCTTTCCTACAATGAGCAGTTCTTC. Translated, it gives CASSIPDRLSYNEQFF.

This clonotype showed up just a few times. V is TRBV19 and J is TRBJ2-5; either TRBD1 or TRBD2 may supply D (5 bases each). Trimming left V 6 bases short and J 4 bases short, with 15 bases between. CDR1 and CDR2 (germline): LNHDA, SQIVND (reference sequence). The CDR3 has 14 residues. CDR3 region: CASRAPGPRETQYF. DNA of the CDR3: TGTGCCAGTAGGGCTCCGGGACCGAGAGAGACCCAGTACTTC.

This clonotype has just a few counts. V usage is TRBV20-1 and J usage is TRBJ2-7, with 10 nucleotides matching TRBD1. The CDR3 runs 14 residues. Germline assignment: CDR1 DFQATT and CDR2 SNEGSKA (reference sequence). Trimming at V came to 5 bases and at J to 1 base, leaving 5 bases not matched to a gene. The CDR3 loop reads CSAHPGQGSYEQYF. CDR3 nucleotide sequence: TGCAGTGCTCATCCGGGACAGGGGTCCTACGAGCAGTACTTC.

At least ten counts were recorded for this clonotype. J is TRBJ2-7 and V is TRBV20-1; 9 nucleotides agree with TRBD1. The ends lost 6 bases at V and 5 bases at J; junction bases unmatched: 14. The germline gives CDR1 DFQATT, CDR2 SNEGSKA (reference sequence). The CDR3 length is 15 residues. This chain's CDR3 is CSAPHLGQGSNEQYF. In DNA, the CDR3 is TGCAGTGCGCCTCATCTAGGACAGGGGTCCAACGAGCAGTACTTC.

This clonotype appeared many times. This chain links TRBV3-1 with TRBJ2-2; D possibly corresponds to TRBD2 (6 bases). CDR3 size: 15 residues. CDR1 and CDR2 (germline): LGHDT, YNNKEL (reference sequence). V lost 4 bases to trimming and J lost 5 bases, with 14 bases between them. CDR3 amino acids: CASSPGLLSTGELFF. The CDR3, as DNA: TGTGCCAGCAGCCCGGGACTGTTATCGACCGGGGAGCTGTTTTTT.

To note about this clonotype: Being one base from a much bigger clone, this may be a read error. V and J are TRBV29-1 and TRBJ2-7; weak D call: TRBD1 (5 bases). The CDR3 is made up of 12 amino acids. Deletions cut 5 bases from V and 5 bases from J, with 13 bases between. The germline V gene has CDR1 SQVTM and CDR2 ANQGSEA. CDR3 amino acids: CSVQGGRDEQYF. CDR3 DNA: TGCAGCGTTCAGGGCGGCCGGGACGAGCAGTACTTC.